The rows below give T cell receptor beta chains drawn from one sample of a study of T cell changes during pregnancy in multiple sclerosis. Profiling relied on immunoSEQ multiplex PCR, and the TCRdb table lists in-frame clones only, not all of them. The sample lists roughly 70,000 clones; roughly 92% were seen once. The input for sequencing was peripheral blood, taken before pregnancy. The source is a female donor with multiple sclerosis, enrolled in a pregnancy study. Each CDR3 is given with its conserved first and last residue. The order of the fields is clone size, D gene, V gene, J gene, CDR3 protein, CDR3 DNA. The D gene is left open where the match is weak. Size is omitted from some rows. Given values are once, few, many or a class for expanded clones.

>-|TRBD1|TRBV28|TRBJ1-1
CASRERQGAGTEAFF
TGTGCCAGCAGGGAACGACAGGGGGCGGGCACTGAAGCTTTCTTT
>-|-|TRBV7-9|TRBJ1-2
CASSLDAVEGYTF
TGTGCCAGCAGCTTAGATGCGGTGGAGGGCTACACCTTC
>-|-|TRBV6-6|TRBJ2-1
CASSSPRVDYNEQFF
TGTGCCAGCAGTTCCCCCCGGGTAGACTACAATGAGCAGTTCTTC
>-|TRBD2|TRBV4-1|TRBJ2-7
CASSLRAGGPREQYF
TGCGCCAGCAGCTTACGAGCGGGAGGGCCCCGCGAGCAGTACTTC
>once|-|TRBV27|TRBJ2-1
CASSSRLPGYNEQFF
TGTGCCAGCAGTTCCAGACTACCAGGCTACAATGAGCAGTTCTTC
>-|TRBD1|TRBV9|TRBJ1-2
CASSATDRAYGYTF
TGTGCCAGCAGCGCTACGGACAGGGCCTATGGCTACACCTTC
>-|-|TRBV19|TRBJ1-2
CASSIQGNYGYTF
TGTGCCAGTAGTATCCAGGGGAACTATGGCTACACCTTC
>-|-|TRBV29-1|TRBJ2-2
CSVPRDTHTGELFF
TGCAGCGTGCCCCGGGACACCCACACCGGGGAGCTGTTTTTT
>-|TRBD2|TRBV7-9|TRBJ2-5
CASSLAGGRETQYF
TGTGCCAGCAGCTTAGCGGGAGGGAGAGAGACCCAGTACTTC
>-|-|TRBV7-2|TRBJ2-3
CASSLVGGAADTQYF
TGTGCCAGCAGCTTAGTCGGGGGAGCAGCAGATACGCAGTATTTT
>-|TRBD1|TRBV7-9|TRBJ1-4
CASSPGQGREKLFF
TGTGCCAGCAGCCCGGGACAGGGACGAGAAAAACTGTTTTTT
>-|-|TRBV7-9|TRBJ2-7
CASSGEGKNYEQYF
TGTGCCAGCAGCGGAGAGGGAAAGAACTACGAGCAGTACTTC
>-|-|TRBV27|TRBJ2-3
CASSFRTVNTDTQYF
TGTGCCAGCAGTTTTCGGACAGTAAACACAGATACGCAGTATTTT
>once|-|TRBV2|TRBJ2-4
CASSDPTVRTYRAKNIQYF
TGTGCCAGCAGTGACCCGACCGTTAGGACTTATCGGGCCAAAAACATTCAGTACTTC
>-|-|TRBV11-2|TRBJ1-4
CASSLSFGGGEKLFF
TGTGCCAGCAGCTTAAGTTTCGGGGGAGGCGAAAAACTGTTTTTT
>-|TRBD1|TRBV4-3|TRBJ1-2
CASSQDRGRNYGYTF
TGCGCCAGCAGCCAAGACAGGGGGCGAAACTATGGCTACACCTTC
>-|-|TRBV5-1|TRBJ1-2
CASSPRSDWGGYGYTF
TGCGCCAGCAGCCCGCGATCTGATTGGGGAGGCTATGGCTACACCTTC
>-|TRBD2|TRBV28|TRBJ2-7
CASSLSGRIYEQYF
TGTGCCAGCAGTTTGAGCGGGAGAATCTACGAGCAGTACTTC
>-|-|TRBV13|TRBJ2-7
CASSLGPSRGGLVAYEQYF
TGTGCCAGCAGCTTAGGCCCAAGCAGGGGAGGACTAGTCGCCTACGAGCAGTACTTC
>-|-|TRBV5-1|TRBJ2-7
CASSLAWSSSYEQYF
TGCGCCAGCAGCTTGGCTTGGTCCAGCTCCTACGAGCAGTACTTC
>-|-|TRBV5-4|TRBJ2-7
CASSLNFRQGPHEQYF
TGTGCCAGCAGCTTGAATTTTCGGCAGGGGCCCCACGAGCAGTACTTC
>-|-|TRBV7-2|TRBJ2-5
CASSLGGKETQYF
TGTGCCAGCAGCTTGGGCGGGAAAGAGACCCAGTACTTC
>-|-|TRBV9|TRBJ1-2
CASSVGSGNGYTF
TGTGCCAGCAGCGTAGGCTCAGGGAATGGCTACACCTTC
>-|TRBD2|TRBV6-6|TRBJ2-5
CASSYGAGGAETQYF
TGTGCCAGCAGTTACGGAGCGGGAGGGGCAGAGACCCAGTACTTC
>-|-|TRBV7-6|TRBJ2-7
CASSLGEEGSEQYF
TGTGCCAGCAGCTTAGGAGAGGAGGGGAGCGAGCAGTACTTC
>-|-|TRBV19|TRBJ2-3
CASSLRQVRVVSTDTQYF
TGTGCCAGTAGTCTACGACAGGTTCGAGTAGTCAGCACAGATACGCAGTATTTT
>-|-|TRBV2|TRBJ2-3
CASSERTASTDTQYF
TGTGCCAGCAGTGAACGGACAGCCAGCACAGATACGCAGTATTTT
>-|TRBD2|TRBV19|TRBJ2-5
CASGESGRAWETQYF
TGTGCCAGTGGCGAATCCGGGAGGGCCTGGGAGACCCAGTACTTC
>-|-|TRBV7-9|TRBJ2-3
CASSQATDTQYF
TGTGCCAGCAGCCAGGCCACAGATACGCAGTATTTT
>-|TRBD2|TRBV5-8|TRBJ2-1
CASSSGLAEYNEQFF
TGTGCCAGCAGCTCAGGCCTAGCGGAGTACAATGAGCAGTTCTTC
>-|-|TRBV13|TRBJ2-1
CASSLGDSQFF
TGTGCCAGCAGCTTAGGCGACTCCCAGTTCTTC
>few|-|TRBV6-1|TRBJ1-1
CASSVGRGTTEAFF
TGTGCCAGCAGTGTGGGTAGGGGAACAACTGAAGCTTTCTTT
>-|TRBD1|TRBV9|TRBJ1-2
CASSARQGLSKYGYTF
TGTGCCAGCAGCGCGAGACAGGGACTCTCGAAGTATGGCTACACCTTC
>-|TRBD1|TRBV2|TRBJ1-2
CASSLFETGGYTF
TGTGCCAGCAGCCTCTTTGAGACAGGGGGCTACACCTTC
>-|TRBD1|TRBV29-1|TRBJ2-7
CSVEQGVTYEQYF
TGCAGCGTTGAGCAGGGGGTTACCTACGAGCAGTACTTC
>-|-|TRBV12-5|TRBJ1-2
CASGPGTLKGANYGYTF
TGTGCTAGTGGGCCCGGGACATTAAAGGGAGCTAACTATGGCTACACCTTC
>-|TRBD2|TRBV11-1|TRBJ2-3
CASSLRLADTDTQYF
TGTGCCAGCAGCTTAAGACTAGCGGACACAGATACGCAGTATTTT
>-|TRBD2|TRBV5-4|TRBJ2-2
CASSSRTSGYTGELFF
TGTGCCAGCAGCTCTCGGACTAGCGGTTACACCGGGGAGCTGTTTTTT
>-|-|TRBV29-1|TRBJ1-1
CSVANNPEAFF
TGCAGCGTTGCGAACAATCCTGAAGCTTTCTTT
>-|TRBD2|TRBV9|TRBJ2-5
CASSVVGLGGETQYF
TGTGCCAGCAGCGTAGTGGGACTAGGGGGAGAGACCCAGTACTTC
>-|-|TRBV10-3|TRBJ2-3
CAISELADTQYF
TGTGCCATCAGTGAGCTCGCAGATACGCAGTATTTT
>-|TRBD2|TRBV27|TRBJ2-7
CASRGSSGSDLGYEQYF
TGTGCCAGCAGGGGGTCGAGCGGGAGCGACTTGGGCTACGAGCAGTACTTC
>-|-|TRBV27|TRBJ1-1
CASSLSVGGNTEAFF
TGTGCCAGCAGTTTATCGGTCGGCGGGAACACTGAAGCTTTCTTT
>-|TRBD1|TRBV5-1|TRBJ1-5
CASSSTGASNQPQHF
TGCGCCAGCAGCTCGACAGGGGCTAGCAATCAGCCCCAGCATTTT
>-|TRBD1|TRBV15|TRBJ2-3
CATSREQGPSTDTQYF
TGTGCCACCAGCAGAGAACAGGGGCCAAGCACAGATACGCAGTATTTT
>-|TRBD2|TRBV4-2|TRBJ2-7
CASSQDKTRGRFYEQYF
TGTGCCAGCAGCCAAGATAAGACGCGCGGGAGGTTCTACGAGCAGTACTTC